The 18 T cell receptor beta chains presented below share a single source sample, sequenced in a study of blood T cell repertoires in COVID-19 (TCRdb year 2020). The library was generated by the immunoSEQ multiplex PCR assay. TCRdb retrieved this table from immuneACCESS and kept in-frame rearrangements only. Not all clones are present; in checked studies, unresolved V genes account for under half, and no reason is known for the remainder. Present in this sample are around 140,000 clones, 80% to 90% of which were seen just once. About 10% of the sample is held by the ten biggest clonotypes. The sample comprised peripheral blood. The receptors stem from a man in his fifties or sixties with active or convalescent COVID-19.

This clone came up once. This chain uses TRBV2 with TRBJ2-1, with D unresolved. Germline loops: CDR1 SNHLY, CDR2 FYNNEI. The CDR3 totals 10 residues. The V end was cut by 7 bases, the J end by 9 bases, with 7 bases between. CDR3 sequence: CASTRGEQFF. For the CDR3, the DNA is TGTGCCAGCACGCGAGGTGAGCAGTTCTTC.

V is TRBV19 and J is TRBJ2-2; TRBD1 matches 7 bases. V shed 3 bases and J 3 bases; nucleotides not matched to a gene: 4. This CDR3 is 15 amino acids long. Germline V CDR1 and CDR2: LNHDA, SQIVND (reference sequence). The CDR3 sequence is CASSIQGVYTGELFF. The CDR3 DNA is TGTGCCAGTAGTATCCAGGGGGTATACACCGGGGAGCTGTTTTTT.

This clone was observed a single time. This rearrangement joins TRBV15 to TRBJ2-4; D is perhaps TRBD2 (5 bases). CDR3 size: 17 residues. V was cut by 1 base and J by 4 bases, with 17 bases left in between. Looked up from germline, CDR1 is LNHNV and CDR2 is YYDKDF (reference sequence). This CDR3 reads CATSRAPLATGKNIQYF. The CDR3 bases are TGTGCCACCAGCAGAGCCCCTCTCGCGACGGGGAAAAACATTCAGTACTTC. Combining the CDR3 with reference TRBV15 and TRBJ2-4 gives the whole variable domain DAMVIQNPRYQVTQFGKPVTLSCSQTLNHNVMYWYQQKSSQAPKLLFHYYDKDFNNEADTPDNFQSRRPNTSFCFLDIRSPGLGDTAMYLCATSRAPLATGKNIQYFGAGTRLSVL.

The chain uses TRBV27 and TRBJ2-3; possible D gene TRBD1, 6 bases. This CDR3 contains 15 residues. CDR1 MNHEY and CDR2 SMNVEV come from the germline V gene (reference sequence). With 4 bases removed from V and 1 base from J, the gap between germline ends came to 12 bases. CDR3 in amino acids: CASSYRDKGTDTQYF. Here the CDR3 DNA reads TGTGCCAGCAGTTACCGGGACAAGGGCACAGATACGCAGTATTTT.

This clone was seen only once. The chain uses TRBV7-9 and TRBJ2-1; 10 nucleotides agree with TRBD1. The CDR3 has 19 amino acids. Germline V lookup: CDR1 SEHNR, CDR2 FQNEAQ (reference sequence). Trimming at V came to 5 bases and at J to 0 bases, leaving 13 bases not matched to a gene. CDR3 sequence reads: CASSPGAGQGPSSYNEQFF. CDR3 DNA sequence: TGTGCCAGCAGCCCAGGGGCGGGACAGGGGCCGAGCTCCTACAATGAGCAGTTCTTC.

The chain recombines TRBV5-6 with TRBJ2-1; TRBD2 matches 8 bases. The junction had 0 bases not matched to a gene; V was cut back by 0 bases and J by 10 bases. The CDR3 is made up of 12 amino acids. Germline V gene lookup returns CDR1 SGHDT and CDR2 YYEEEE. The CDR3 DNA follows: TGTGCCAGCAGCTTGGGACTAGCGGAGCAGTTCTTC. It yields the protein CASSLGLAEQFF.

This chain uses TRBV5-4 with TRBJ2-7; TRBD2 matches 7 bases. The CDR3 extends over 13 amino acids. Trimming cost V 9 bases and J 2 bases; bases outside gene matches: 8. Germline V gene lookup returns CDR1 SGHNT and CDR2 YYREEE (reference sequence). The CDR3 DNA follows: TGTGCCACTTCTCTCCGGGAGGCCTACGAGCAGTACTTC. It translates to CATSLREAYEQYF.

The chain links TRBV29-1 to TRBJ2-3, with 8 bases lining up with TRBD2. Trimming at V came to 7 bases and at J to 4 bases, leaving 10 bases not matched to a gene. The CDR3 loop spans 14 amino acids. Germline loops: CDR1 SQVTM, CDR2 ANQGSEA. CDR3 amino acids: CSGKLAVDSDTQYF. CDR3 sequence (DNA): TGCAGCGGAAAACTAGCGGTAGATTCAGATACGCAGTATTTT.

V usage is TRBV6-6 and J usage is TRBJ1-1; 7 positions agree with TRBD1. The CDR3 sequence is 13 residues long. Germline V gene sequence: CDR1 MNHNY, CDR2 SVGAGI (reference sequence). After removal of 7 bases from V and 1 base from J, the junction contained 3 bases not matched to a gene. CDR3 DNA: TGTGCCAGCACCGACAGGGAGAACACTGAAGCTTTCTTT. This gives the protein CASTDRENTEAFF.

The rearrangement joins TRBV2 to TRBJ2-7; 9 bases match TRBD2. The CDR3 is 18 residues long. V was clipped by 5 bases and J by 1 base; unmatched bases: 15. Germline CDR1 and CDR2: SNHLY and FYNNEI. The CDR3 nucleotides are TGTGCCAGCAGTTTCAGGTTGACTAGCGGAACTGCTTCCTACGAGCAGTACTTC. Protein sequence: CASSFRLTSGTASYEQYF.

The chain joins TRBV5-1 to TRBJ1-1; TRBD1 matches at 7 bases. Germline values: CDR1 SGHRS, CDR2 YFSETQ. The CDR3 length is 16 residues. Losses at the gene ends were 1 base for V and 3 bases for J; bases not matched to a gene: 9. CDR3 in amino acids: CASSLPQGRFDTEAFF. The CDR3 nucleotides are TGCGCCAGCAGCTTGCCACAGGGGCGGTTTGACACTGAAGCTTTCTTT.

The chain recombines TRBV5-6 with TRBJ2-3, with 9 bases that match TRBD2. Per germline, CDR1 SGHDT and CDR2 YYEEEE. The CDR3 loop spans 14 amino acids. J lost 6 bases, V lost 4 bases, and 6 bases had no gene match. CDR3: CASSGGLASDTQYF. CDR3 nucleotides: TGTGCCAGCAGCGGGGGACTAGCCTCTGATACGCAGTATTTT.

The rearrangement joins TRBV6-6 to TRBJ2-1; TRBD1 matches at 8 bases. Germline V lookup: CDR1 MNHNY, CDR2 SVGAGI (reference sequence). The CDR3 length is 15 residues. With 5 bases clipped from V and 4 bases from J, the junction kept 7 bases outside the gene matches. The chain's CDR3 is CASSKGQDLYNEQFF. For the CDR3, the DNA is TGTGCCAGCAGTAAGGGACAGGACCTATACAATGAGCAGTTCTTC.

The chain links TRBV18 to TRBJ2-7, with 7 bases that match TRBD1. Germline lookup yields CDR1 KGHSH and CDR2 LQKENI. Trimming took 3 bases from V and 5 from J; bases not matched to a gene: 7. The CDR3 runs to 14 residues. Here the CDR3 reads CASSPPGQPHEQYF. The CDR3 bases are TGTGCCAGCTCACCTCCGGGACAGCCCCACGAGCAGTACTTC.

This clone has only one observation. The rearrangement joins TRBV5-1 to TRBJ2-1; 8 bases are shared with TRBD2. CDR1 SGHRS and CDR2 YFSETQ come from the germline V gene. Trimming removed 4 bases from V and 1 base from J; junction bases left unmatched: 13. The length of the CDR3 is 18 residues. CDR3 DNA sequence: TGCGCCAGCAGCCGCGGTGGTAGCGGGATTGAGTCCTACAATGAGCAGTTCTTC. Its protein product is CASSRGGSGIESYNEQFF.

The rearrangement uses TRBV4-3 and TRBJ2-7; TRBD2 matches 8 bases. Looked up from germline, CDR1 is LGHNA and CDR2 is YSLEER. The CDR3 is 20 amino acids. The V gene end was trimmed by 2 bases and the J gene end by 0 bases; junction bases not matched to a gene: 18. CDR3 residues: CASSQKINARAGGLSYEQYF. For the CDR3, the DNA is TGCGCCAGCAGCCAAAAGATTAATGCTCGGGCGGGAGGCCTCTCCTACGAGCAGTACTTC.

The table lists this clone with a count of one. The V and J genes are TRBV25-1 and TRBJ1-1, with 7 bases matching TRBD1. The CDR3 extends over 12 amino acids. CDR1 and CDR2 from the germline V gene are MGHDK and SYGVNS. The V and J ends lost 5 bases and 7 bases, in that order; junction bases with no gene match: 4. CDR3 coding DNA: TGTGCCAGCAGTCCCCGGGACAGTGAAGCTTTCTTT. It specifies CASSPRDSEAFF.

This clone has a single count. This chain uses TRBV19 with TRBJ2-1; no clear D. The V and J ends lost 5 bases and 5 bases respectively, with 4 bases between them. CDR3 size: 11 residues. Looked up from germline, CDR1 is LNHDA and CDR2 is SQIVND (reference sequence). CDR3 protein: CASSGHNEQFF. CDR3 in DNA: TGTGCCAGTAGTGGGCACAATGAGCAGTTCTTC.